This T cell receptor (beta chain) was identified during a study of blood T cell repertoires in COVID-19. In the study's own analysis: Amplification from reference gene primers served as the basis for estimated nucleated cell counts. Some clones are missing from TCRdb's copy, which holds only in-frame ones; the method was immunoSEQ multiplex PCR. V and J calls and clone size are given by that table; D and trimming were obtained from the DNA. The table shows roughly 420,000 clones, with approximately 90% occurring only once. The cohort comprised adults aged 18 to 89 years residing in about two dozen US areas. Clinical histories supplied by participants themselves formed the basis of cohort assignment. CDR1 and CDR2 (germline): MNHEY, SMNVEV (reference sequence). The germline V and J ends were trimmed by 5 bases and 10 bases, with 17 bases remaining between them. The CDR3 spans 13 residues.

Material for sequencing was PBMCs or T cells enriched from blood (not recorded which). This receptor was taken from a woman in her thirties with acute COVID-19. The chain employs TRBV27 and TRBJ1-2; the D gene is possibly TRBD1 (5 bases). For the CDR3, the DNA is TGTGCCAGCAGTCCGAACACGGGGGAGATCTACACCTTC. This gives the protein CASSPNTGEIYTF.